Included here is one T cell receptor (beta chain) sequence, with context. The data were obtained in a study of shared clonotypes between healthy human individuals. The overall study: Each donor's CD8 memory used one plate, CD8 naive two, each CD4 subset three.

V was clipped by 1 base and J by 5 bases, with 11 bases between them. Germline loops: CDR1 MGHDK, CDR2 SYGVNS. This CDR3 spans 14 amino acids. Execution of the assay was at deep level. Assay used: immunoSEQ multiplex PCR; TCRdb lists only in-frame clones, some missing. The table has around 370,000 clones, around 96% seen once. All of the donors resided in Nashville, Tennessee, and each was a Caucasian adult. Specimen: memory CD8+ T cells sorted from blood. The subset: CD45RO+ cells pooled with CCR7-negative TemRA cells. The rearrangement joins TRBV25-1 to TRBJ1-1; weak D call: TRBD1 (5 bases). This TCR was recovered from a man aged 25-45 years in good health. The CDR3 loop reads CASSESGLRTEAFF. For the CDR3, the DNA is TGTGCCAGCAGTGAATCAGGGCTGAGGACTGAAGCTTTCTTT.